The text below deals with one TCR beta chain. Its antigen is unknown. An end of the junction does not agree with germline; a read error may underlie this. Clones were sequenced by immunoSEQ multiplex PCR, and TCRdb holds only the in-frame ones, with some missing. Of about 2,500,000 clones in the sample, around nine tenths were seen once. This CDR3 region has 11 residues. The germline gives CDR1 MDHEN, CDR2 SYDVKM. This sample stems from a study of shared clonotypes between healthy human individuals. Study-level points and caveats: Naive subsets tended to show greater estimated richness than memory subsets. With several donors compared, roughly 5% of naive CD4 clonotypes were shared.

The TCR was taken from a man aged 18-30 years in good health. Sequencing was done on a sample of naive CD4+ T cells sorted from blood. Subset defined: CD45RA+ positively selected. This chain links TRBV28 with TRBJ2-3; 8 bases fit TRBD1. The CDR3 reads CASSLGRQGHF. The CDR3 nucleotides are TGTGCCAGCAGTTTGGGGAGACAGGGGCATTTT.